These 18 T cell receptor beta chains were all obtained from the same sample, sequenced in a study of cytomegalovirus exposure and HLA in healthy donors. The PCR ran on 60 Vbeta and 13 Jbeta primers. The assay was immunoSEQ multiplex PCR, and TCRdb's table has in-frame clones only and misses some. Of a few hundred thousand clones listed, approximately 82% are singletons. The source material was PBMCs. Source of these receptors: a woman aged 50 to 60 in good health and CMV-seropositive.

The chain joins TRBV6-1 to TRBJ2-7; D call uncertain. Trimming cost V 4 bases and J 0 bases, with 10 bases left between them. The length of the CDR3 is 14 residues. Germline-derived CDR1 and CDR2 are MNHNS and SASEGT. CDR3 sequence reads: CASSARASSYEQYF. In DNA, the CDR3 is TGTGCCAGCAGTGCCCGAGCGAGCTCCTACGAGCAGTACTTC.

This clone showed up just a few times. The rearrangement links TRBV6-1 to TRBJ1-6, with 7 positions matching TRBD1. There are 14 residues in the CDR3. With 2 bases clipped from V and 7 bases from J, the junction kept 2 bases outside the gene matches. CDR1 MNHNS and CDR2 SASEGT come from the germline V gene. CDR3 sequence (DNA): TGTGCCAGCAGTGAATACAGGGGCAATTCACCCCTCCACTTT. This sequence encodes CASSEYRGNSPLHF.

V gene TRBV6-1 combines with J gene TRBJ1-2, with D uncertain. The length of the CDR3 is 15 residues. V lost 1 base to trimming and J lost 3 bases, with 12 bases between them. The germline V gene has CDR1 MNHNS and CDR2 SASEGT. For the CDR3, the DNA is TGTGCCAGCAGTGAAGAGGTGGCTGACTACTATGGCTACACCTTC. Translation gives CASSEEVADYYGYTF.

The V call is TRBV5-1, the J call TRBJ1-3, with a tentative D call TRBD1 (5 bases). In germline, CDR1 is SGHRS, CDR2 YFSETQ. V was trimmed by 10 bases and J by 2 bases, leaving 16 bases between them. The CDR3 spans 14 residues. In nucleotides, the CDR3 is TGCGCCCGAAGATCCAGGGTGCCTGGAAACACCATATATTTT. The encoded protein is CARRSRVPGNTIYF.

This clone was picked up one time. The gene calls are TRBV6-5 and TRBJ2-3; 8 bases are shared with TRBD2. The CDR3 is 14 residues long. The V segment lost 4 bases and the J segment 4 bases; nucleotides outside the gene matches: 4. Germline V gene lookup returns CDR1 MNHEY and CDR2 SVGAGI. CDR3 nucleotide sequence: TGTGCCAGCAGTTCTAGCGGGTTATCAGATACGCAGTATTTT. Translated, it gives CASSSSGLSDTQYF.

CDR3 DNA sequence: TGTGCCAGCAGCCTACAGGGGACACTAGATACGCAGTATTTT. It is translated as CASSLQGTLDTQYF. The chain has TRBV6-1 and TRBJ2-3; 7 bases fit TRBD1. The CDR3 has 14 amino acids. CDR1 and CDR2 (germline): MNHNS, SASEGT. After removal of 6 bases from V and 5 bases from J, the junction contained 8 bases not matched to a gene.

The V call is TRBV2, the J call TRBJ2-1, with 12 positions matching TRBD2. The germline V gene encodes CDR1 SNHLY and CDR2 FYNNEI. The V gene end was trimmed by 3 bases and the J gene end by 9 bases; junction bases not matched to a gene: 6. The CDR3 extends over 15 amino acids. The CDR3 loop is CASSDRTSGDAEQFF. DNA for the CDR3: TGTGCCAGCAGTGACAGGACTAGCGGGGACGCTGAGCAGTTCTTC.

J is TRBJ2-2 and V is TRBV5-1; D is uncertain. The germline V gene has CDR1 SGHRS and CDR2 YFSETQ. This CDR3 is built from 13 residues. With 3 bases removed from V and 5 bases from J, the gap between germline ends came to 8 bases. The CDR3 nucleotides are TGCGCCAGCAGCTATGCCCTAACCGGGGAGCTGTTTTTT. This gives the protein CASSYALTGELFF.

This clone was observed a handful of times. V and J are TRBV7-9 and TRBJ1-6, with TRBD1 identical over 10 bases. Trimming cost V 1 base and J 9 bases; bases outside gene matches: 3. Germline CDR1 is SEHNR and CDR2 is FQNEAQ (reference sequence). This CDR3 spans 15 amino acids. The CDR3 is CASSLGQGAFSPLHF. DNA of the CDR3: TGTGCCAGCAGCTTAGGACAGGGGGCCTTTTCACCCCTCCACTTT. The whole variable domain, remainder taken from reference TRBV7-9 and TRBJ1-6, is DTGVSQNPRHKITKRGQNVTFRCDPISEHNRLYWYRQTLGQGPEFLTYFQNEAQLEKSRLLSDRFSAERPKGSFSTLEIQRTEQGDSAMYLCASSLGQGAFSPLHFGNGTRLTVT.

This clone was seen just once. The J gene is TRBJ2-7, the V gene TRBV9; D unclear. The CDR3 runs to 14 residues. Trimming pared 0 bases from V and 2 bases from J, leaving 9 bases between. CDR1 is SGDLS and CDR2 is YYNGEE in the germline V gene. CDR3 bases: TGTGCCAGCAGCGTAGGAGGCACCACCTACGAGCAGTACTTC. As protein: CASSVGGTTYEQYF. Looking up the rest from reference TRBV9 and TRBJ2-7 gives the full variable domain: DSGVTQTPKHLITATGQRVTLRCSPRSGDLSVYWYQQSLDQGLQFLIQYYNGEERAKGNILERFSAQQFPDLHSELNLSSLELGDSALYFCASSVGGTTYEQYFGPGTRLTVT.

The chain recombines TRBV6-5 with TRBJ2-1; TRBD2 aligns across 7 bases. The CDR3 spans 14 residues. The J segment lost 5 bases and the V segment lost 5 bases, leaving 6 bases of the junction unmatched. CDR1 MNHEY and CDR2 SVGAGI come from the germline V gene. The CDR3, as DNA: TGTGCCAGCAGTAGGTCTAGCGGTAACAATGAGCAGTTCTTC. Translated, it gives CASSRSSGNNEQFF.

This chain uses TRBV4-3 with TRBJ1-2, with a weak D call TRBD1 (6 bases). The V end was cut by 0 bases, the J end by 7 bases, with 18 bases between. Germline CDR1 LGHNA, CDR2 YSLEER. The CDR3 sequence is 16 residues long. The CDR3: CASSQDNSQGRGGYTF. In nucleotides, the CDR3 is TGCGCCAGCAGCCAAGATAATTCACAGGGCCGAGGTGGCTACACCTTC.

V is TRBV9 and J is TRBJ1-6, with 7 bases fitting TRBD1. This CDR3 is built from 15 residues. V lost 0 bases and J lost 7; bases outside the gene matches: 4. Germline CDR1 reads SGDLS; CDR2 reads YYNGEE. The chain's CDR3 is CASSVVPGGNSPLHF. Here the CDR3 DNA reads TGTGCCAGCAGCGTAGTACCAGGGGGAAATTCACCCCTCCACTTT. The variable domain in full, with the rest retrieved from reference TRBV9 and TRBJ1-6, is DSGVTQTPKHLITATGQRVTLRCSPRSGDLSVYWYQQSLDQGLQFLIQYYNGEERAKGNILERFSAQQFPDLHSELNLSSLELGDSALYFCASSVVPGGNSPLHFGNGTRLTVT.

V is TRBV15 and J is TRBJ1-4; 7 nucleotides line up with TRBD1. V shed 8 bases, J shed 5 bases, and the junction held 8 bases outside the gene matches. Per the germline V gene, CDR1 is LNHNV and CDR2 is YYDKDF (reference sequence). The CDR3 has 14 amino acids. The CDR3 reads CATALDRVNEKLFF. CDR3 nucleotide sequence: TGTGCCACCGCTCTCGACAGGGTCAATGAAAAACTGTTTTTT. The full variable domain, rest sourced from reference TRBV15 and TRBJ1-4, is DAMVIQNPRYQVTQFGKPVTLSCSQTLNHNVMYWYQQKSSQAPKLLFHYYDKDFNNEADTPDNFQSRRPNTSFCFLDIRSPGLGDTAMYLCATALDRVNEKLFFGSGTQLSVL.

Worth noting for this clone: An end of the junction does not agree with germline; a read error may underlie this. CDR3 sequence: CASSLGGERTF. The CDR3 nucleotides are TGTGCCAGCAGCTTAGGGGGGGAACGCACTTTT. The chain employs TRBV7-9 and TRBJ1-4; TRBD1 might be the D (5 bases). CDR1 is SEHNR, CDR2 FQNEAQ, per germline (reference sequence). This CDR3 contains 11 residues.

The rearrangement uses TRBV19 and TRBJ1-2; maybe TRBD1 (5 bases). Germline assignment: CDR1 LNHDA and CDR2 SQIVND (reference sequence). The CDR3 extends over 13 amino acids. With 3 bases removed from V and 8 bases from J, the gap between germline ends came to 13 bases. The CDR3 DNA reads TGTGCCAGTAGTATGGCGGCAGGGCTGGGCTACACCTTC. Protein: CASSMAAGLGYTF. Filled out from reference TRBV19 and TRBJ1-2, the complete variable domain reads DGGITQSPKYLFRKEGQNVTLSCEQNLNHDAMYWYRQDPGQGLRLIYYSQIVNDFQKGDIAEGYSVSREKKESFPLTVTSAQKNPTAFYLCASSMAAGLGYTFGSGTRLTVV.

The J gene is TRBJ1-3, the V gene TRBV19, with 9 bases aligning to TRBD1. The CDR3 contains 17 residues. The trim removed 7 bases at V and 5 bases at J, leaving 15 bases unmatched. The germline gives CDR1 LNHDA, CDR2 SQIVND (reference sequence). CDR3 residues: CASKDLGTGNIRNTIYF. As DNA, the CDR3 is TGTGCCAGTAAGGATCTCGGGACAGGGAACATCAGAAACACCATATATTTT.

This chain links TRBV30 with TRBJ1-6; D is uncertain. The CDR3 loop spans 17 amino acids. Germline V gene lookup returns CDR1 GTSNPN and CDR2 SVGIG (reference sequence). The germline V and J ends were trimmed by 2 bases and 4 bases, with 18 bases remaining between them. This CDR3 reads CAWSITAGDLYNSPLHF. For the CDR3, the DNA is TGTGCCTGGAGTATAACGGCTGGAGACCTTTATAATTCACCCCTCCACTTT.